This T cell receptor (beta chain) was sequenced in a study of blood T cell repertoires in COVID-19. Study background: From T cells, B-cell-depleted T cells, or PBMCs came the material, which was cDNA or gDNA.

The CDR3 covers 13 residues. CDR1 is LGHDT, CDR2 YNNKEL, per germline (reference sequence). The ends were cut back, 0 bases at V and 6 bases at J, with 6 bases in the middle. TCRdb's copy holds only in-frame clones and misses some; the assay was immunoSEQ multiplex PCR. The sample includes some 74,000 clones, more than 70% of them seen just once. The V and J genes are TRBV3-1 (or the pseudogene TRBV3-2) and TRBJ1-3; no reliable D call. The sample was peripheral blood. The receptor's source is an older man with active or convalescent COVID-19. The CDR3 DNA follows: TGTGCCAGCAGCCAAGATAATTTAAACACCATATATTTT. Its protein product is CASSQDNLNTIYF.